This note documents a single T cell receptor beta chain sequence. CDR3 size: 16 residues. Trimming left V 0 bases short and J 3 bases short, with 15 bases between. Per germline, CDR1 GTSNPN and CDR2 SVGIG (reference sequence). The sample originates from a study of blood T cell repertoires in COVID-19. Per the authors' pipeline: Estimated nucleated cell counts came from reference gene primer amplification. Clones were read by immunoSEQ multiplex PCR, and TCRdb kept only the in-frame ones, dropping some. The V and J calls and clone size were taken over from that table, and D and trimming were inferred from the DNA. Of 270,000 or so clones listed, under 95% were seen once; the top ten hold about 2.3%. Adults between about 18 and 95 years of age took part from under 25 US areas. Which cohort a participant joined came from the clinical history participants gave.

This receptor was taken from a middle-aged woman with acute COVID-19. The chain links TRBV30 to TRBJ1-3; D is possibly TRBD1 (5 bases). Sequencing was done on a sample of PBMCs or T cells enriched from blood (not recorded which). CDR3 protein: CAWSVFPGGHGNTIYF. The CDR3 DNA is TGTGCCTGGAGTGTATTTCCGGGAGGACATGGAAACACCATATATTTT.